This T cell receptor (beta chain) came from a study of early stage breast cancer tumors. CDR3 size: 9 residues. The germline gives CDR1 SEHNR, CDR2 FQNEAQ (reference sequence). V was shortened by 2 bases and J by 12 bases, with 4 bases between the two germline ends. Libraries were prepared by immunoSEQ multiplex PCR; TCRdb keeps only in-frame clonotypes and omits some of them. The sample contains 45,000 to 60,000 clones, approximately 90% of which appear only once. This rearrangement joins TRBV7-9 to TRBJ1-2; D gene ambiguous. The clonotype was recovered from a person aged 65 to 85 with breast cancer. Material: blood. The CDR3 sequence: CASSLTNTF. CDR3 nucleotide sequence: TGTGCCAGCAGCTTAACTAACACCTTC.